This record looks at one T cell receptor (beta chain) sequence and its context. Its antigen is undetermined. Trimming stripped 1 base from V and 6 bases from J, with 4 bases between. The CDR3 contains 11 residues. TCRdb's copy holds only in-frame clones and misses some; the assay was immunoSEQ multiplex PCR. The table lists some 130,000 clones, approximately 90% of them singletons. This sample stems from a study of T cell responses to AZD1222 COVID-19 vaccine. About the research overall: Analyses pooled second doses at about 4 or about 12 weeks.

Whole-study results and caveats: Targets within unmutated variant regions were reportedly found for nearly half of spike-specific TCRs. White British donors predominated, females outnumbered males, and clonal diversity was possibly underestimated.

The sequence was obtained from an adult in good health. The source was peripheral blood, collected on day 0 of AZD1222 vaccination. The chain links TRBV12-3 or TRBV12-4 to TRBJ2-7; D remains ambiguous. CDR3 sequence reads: CASSLVFEQYF. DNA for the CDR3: TGTGCCAGCAGTTTAGTATTCGAGCAGTACTTC.